This record covers a single T cell receptor beta chain. Which antigen it targets is not known. No much larger clone exists at a distance of one base, and base qualities are not known. The method behind the library was the immunoSEQ multiplex PCR assay. TCRdb obtained this table from immuneACCESS and retained in-frame rearrangements with V and J assigned. These tables miss some clones; where compared with another copy, unresolved V genes account for less than half of the shortfall, and the remainder is unexplained. The table for this sample lists tens of thousands of clones; roughly 94% of them were counted only once. The ten most abundant clones make up about 0.4% of the sample. Sequences SGHRS (CDR1) and YFSETQ (CDR2) are obtained from the germline V gene. The CDR3 contains 13 residues, cysteine and phenylalanine counted. Just the 39-base CDR3 DNA is kept, in frame starting at base 1. V sheds 4 bases and J sheds 3 bases, leaving 10 bases between their ends.

The data derive from a study of technical replicates of blood from a handful of donors (dated by TCRdb to the late 2010s). The source of this sequence is a human donor in good health. The sequenced sample consisted of T cells isolated from PBMCs. The receptor chain draws on TRBV5-1 and TRBJ2-5, with the D gene call left open. The base sequence is TGCGCCAGCAGCAATCCTCCGGAAGAGACCCAGTACTTC. This translates into CASSNPPEETQYF.